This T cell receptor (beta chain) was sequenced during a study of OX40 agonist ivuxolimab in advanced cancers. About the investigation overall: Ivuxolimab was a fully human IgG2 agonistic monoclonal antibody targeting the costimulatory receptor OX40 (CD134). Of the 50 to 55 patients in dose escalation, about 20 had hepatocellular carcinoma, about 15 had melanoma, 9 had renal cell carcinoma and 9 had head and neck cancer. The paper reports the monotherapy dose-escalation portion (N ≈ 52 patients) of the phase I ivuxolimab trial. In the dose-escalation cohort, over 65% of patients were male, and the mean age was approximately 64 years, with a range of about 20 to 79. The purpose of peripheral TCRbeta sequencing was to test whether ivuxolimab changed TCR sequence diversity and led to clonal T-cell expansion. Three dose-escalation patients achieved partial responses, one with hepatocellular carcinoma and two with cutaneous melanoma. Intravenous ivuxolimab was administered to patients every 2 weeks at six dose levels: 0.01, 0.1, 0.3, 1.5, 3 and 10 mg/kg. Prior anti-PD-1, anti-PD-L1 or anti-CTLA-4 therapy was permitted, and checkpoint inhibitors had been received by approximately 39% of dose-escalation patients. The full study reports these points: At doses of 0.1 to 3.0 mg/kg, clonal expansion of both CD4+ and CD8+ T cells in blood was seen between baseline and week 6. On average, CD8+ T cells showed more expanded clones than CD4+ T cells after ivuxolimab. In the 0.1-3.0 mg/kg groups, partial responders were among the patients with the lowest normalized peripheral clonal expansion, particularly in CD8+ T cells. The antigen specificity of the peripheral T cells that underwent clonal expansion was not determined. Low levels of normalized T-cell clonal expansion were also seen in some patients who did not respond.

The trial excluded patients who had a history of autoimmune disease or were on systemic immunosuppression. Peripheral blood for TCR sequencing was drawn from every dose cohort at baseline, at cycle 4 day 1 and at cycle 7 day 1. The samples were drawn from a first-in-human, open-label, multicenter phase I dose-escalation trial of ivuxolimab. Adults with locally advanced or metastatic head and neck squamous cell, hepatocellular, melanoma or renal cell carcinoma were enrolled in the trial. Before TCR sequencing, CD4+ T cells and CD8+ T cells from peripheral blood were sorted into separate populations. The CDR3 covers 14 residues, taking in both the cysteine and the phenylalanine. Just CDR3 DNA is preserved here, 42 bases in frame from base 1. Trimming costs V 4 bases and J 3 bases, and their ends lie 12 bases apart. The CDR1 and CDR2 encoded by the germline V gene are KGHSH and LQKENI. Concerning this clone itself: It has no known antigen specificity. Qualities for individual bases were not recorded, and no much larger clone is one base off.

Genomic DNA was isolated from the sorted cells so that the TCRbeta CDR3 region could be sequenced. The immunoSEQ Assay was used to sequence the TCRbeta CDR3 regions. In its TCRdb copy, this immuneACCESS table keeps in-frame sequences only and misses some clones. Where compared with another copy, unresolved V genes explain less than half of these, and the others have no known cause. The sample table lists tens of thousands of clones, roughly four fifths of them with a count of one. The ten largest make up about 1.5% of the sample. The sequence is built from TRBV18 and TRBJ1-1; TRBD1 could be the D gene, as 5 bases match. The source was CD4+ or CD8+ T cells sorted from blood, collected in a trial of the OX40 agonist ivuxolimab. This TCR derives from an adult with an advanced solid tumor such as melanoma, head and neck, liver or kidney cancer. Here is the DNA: TGTGCCAGCTCACTTCGGGGGGGGGACACTGAAGCTTTCTTT. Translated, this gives CASSLRGGDTEAFF.